This T cell receptor (beta chain) was identified during a study of T cell responses to AZD1222 COVID-19 vaccine. Trimming pared 7 bases from V and 2 bases from J, leaving 12 bases between. The germline CDR1 and CDR2 sequences are SGHNT and YYREEE (reference sequence). CDR3 length: 14 residues. Sequencing was performed with immunoSEQ multiplex PCR; in TCRdb, only in-frame clones are kept and a portion is missing. This sample yields 150,000 to 200,000 clones, of which about nine tenths are seen a single time; around 2.6% belongs to the top ten. The J gene is TRBJ2-2, the V gene TRBV5-4; the D call may be TRBD1 or TRBD2 (6 bases each). Sequenced here: peripheral blood, sampled on day 0 of AZD1222 vaccination. This TCR derives from an adult in good health. The CDR3 bases are TGTGCCAGCGGGGGGCTAGGTAACACCGGGGAGCTGTTTTTT. It yields the protein CASGGLGNTGELFF.